A selection of T cell receptor beta chains follows, all from one sample in a study of blood T cell repertoires in COVID-19. TCRdb's copy holds only in-frame clones and misses some; the assay was immunoSEQ multiplex PCR. The repertoire holds about 180,000 clones, with 82% as singletons. Input material: peripheral blood. The receptors were gathered from an older woman with acute or convalescent COVID-19. CDR3s include the opening cysteine and the closing phenylalanine or tryptophan. A D gene is named only where the DNA matches it firmly. Clone sizes are given selectively: once, few, many, or a class where the clone is expanded.

clone_size	v_call	j_call	d_call	cdr3_nt	cdr3_aa
NA	TRBV5-1	TRBJ2-6	NA	TGCGCCAGCAGTAGTGTATCTGGGGCCAACGTCCTGACTTTC	CASSSVSGANVLTF
once	TRBV24-1	TRBJ1-5	TRBD1	TGTGCCACCAGCGGGACAGGGCGGTATCAGCCCCAGCATTTT	CATSGTGRYQPQHF
NA	TRBV9	TRBJ2-2	NA	TGTGCCAGCAGCGTAGGGGCACAGTTCACAGGGTCCGGGGAGCTGTTTTTT	CASSVGAQFTGSGELFF
NA	TRBV23-1	TRBJ2-4	NA	TGCGCCAGCAGTCAAAGAGGACACTCCTTATCCAAAAACATTCAGTACTTC	CASSQRGHSLSKNIQYF
NA	TRBV28	TRBJ2-3	NA	TGTGCCAGCAGTTCCGACGCGACTATGAATACGCAGTATTTT	CASSSDATMNTQYF
NA	TRBV4-3	TRBJ2-1	TRBD2	TGCGCCAGCAGCCAAGTCGTGTCTACTAGCGGAGAAATGAAGCAGTTCTTC	CASSQVVSTSGEMKQFF
NA	TRBV7-2	TRBJ1-2	TRBD1	TGTGCCAGCAGCTCAGGGACAGGGGAGCTCGGCTACACCTTC	CASSSGTGELGYTF
NA	TRBV2	TRBJ2-1	NA	TGTGCCAGCAGTGAAGCCCTCGCACCCTCGGATGAGCAGTTCTTC	CASSEALAPSDEQFF
NA	TRBV5-1	TRBJ2-7	NA	TGCGCCAGCAGCTTAGGGACAACGAACTACGAGCAGTACTTC	CASSLGTTNYEQYF
NA	TRBV6-2/TRBV6-3	TRBJ2-2	NA	TGTGCCAGCAGTTCCCCCCTAGGCGGGGGCCTGAACACCGGGGAGCTGTTTTTT	CASSSPLGGGLNTGELFF
few	TRBV11-2	TRBJ2-3	TRBD1	TGTGCCAGCAGCGTAACCGGGACAGTCACAGATACGCAGTATTTT	CASSVTGTVTDTQYF
NA	TRBV5-4	TRBJ2-2	NA	TGTGCCAGCAGCTTCGCACTGGGCTACACCGGGGAGCTGTTTTTT	CASSFALGYTGELFF
NA	TRBV27	TRBJ2-7	NA	TGTGCCAGCAGTTTGACAGCATCCTACGAGCAGTACTTC	CASSLTASYEQYF
NA	TRBV21-1	TRBJ2-4	NA	TGTGCCAGCCAACGACTAGCCAAAAACATTCAGTACTTC	CASQRLAKNIQYF
NA	TRBV5-5	TRBJ1-3	NA	TGTGCCAGCAGCTTGGCGGGCTCTGGAAACACCATATATTTT	CASSLAGSGNTIYF
few	TRBV4-1	TRBJ1-6	NA	TGCGCCAGCAGCCAAGAGAGGGAGACAGGTGAAAATTCACCCCTCCACTTT	CASSQERETGENSPLHF
NA	TRBV6-5	TRBJ2-7	NA	TGTGCCAGCAGTAGAACGGAGAATACCTACGAGCAGTACTTC	CASSRTENTYEQYF
NA	TRBV2	TRBJ1-1	NA	TGTGCCAGTTTCTTGAACACTGAAGCTTTCTTT	CASFLNTEAFF
NA	TRBV5-4	TRBJ2-7	TRBD1	TGTGCCAGCAGCTCGCACAGGGGTTCCGAGCAGTACTTC	CASSSHRGSEQYF
few	TRBV14	TRBJ2-7	TRBD1	TGTGCCAGCAGCCAAGCATGGACCGGGACAGGGAGACTGAGCTCCTACGAGCAGTACTTC	CASSQAWTGTGRLSSYEQYF
NA	TRBV4-2	TRBJ2-4	NA	TGTGCCAGCAGCCAAGACATAACCGGGGGTGCAGCCAAAAACATTCAGTACTTC	CASSQDITGGAAKNIQYF
NA	TRBV3-1/TRBV3-2	TRBJ1-2	NA	TGTGCCAGCAGCCCTACCGACACCTATGGCTACACCTTC	CASSPTDTYGYTF
few	TRBV2	TRBJ1-5	TRBD1	TGTGCCAGCAATGACAGGGATAGCAATCAGCCCCAGCATTTT	CASNDRDSNQPQHF
NA	TRBV5-4	TRBJ1-2	NA	TGTGCCAGCAGCCCCCGCCCCCGGGGGGGCGGAAGCTATGGCTACACCTTC	CASSPRPRGGGSYGYTF
NA	TRBV7-9	TRBJ2-7	TRBD2	TGTGCCAGCAGCGGCCGGACTAGCGGGGCCGACGAGCAGTACTTC	CASSGRTSGADEQYF
NA	TRBV11-2	TRBJ1-1	NA	TGTGCCAGCAGCTCCCAGGGTGCAAACACTGAAGCTTTCTTT	CASSSQGANTEAFF
NA	TRBV9	TRBJ1-3	NA	TGTGCCAGCAGCGTAGTTGCTAGTGGAAACACCATATATTTT	CASSVVASGNTIYF
NA	TRBV7-9	TRBJ2-7	TRBD1	TGTGCCAGCAGCTTAGTTAGACAGGGCGCCGAGCAGTACTTC	CASSLVRQGAEQYF
NA	TRBV5-1	TRBJ2-2	NA	TGCGCCAGCAGCTTGGATCCGGGAGGGGGCGCGAACACCGGGGAGCTGTTTTTT	CASSLDPGGGANTGELFF
NA	TRBV9	TRBJ2-7	TRBD1	TGTGCCAGCAGCGTAGAGGGGACAGGGGGCTACGAGCAGTACTTC	CASSVEGTGGYEQYF
NA	TRBV9	TRBJ1-2	TRBD1	TGTGCCAGCAGCAAAGGACAGGGGGCAGTCTATGGCTACACCTTC	CASSKGQGAVYGYTF
NA	TRBV5-3	TRBJ2-5	TRBD2	TGTGCCAGAAGCACAACTAGCGGGAGTCCGCCGTCCCAAGAGACCCAGTACTTC	CARSTTSGSPPSQETQYF
NA	TRBV30	TRBJ2-3	TRBD1	TGTGCCTGGACCCCCGGGACAGTGATAACAGATACGCAGTATTTT	CAWTPGTVITDTQYF
NA	TRBV4-3	TRBJ2-1	TRBD2	TGCGCCAGCAGCCAGACTAGCGGGACCCACAATGAGCAGTTCTTC	CASSQTSGTHNEQFF
NA	TRBV30	TRBJ2-1	TRBD1	TGTGCCTGGGCCCGACAGGGAAAGCAGTTCTTC	CAWARQGKQFF
NA	TRBV7-6	TRBJ1-5	NA	TGTGCCAGCCTGCGTCAGCCCCAGCATTTT	CASLRQPQHF
NA	TRBV5-4	TRBJ1-1	TRBD1	TGTGCCAGCAGCACCGGGACAGGCCTTGAAGCTTTCTTT	CASSTGTGLEAFF
NA	TRBV28	TRBJ1-3	TRBD1	TGTGCCAGCAGTTTACCCGGGACAGGGGGCAACACCATATATTTT	CASSLPGTGGNTIYF
NA	TRBV14	TRBJ2-3	NA	TGTGCCAGCAGCCAAGGGATTAGGGGAAGCACAGATACGCAGTATTTT	CASSQGIRGSTDTQYF
NA	TRBV15	TRBJ1-1	TRBD1	TGTGCCACCAGCGTCACGGGACAGTCGAACACTGAAGCTTTCTTT	CATSVTGQSNTEAFF
once	TRBV27	TRBJ1-1	TRBD1	TGTGCCAGCAGGCCCAACAGGGGGCGAACTGAAGCTTTCTTT	CASRPNRGRTEAFF
NA	TRBV30	TRBJ1-1	NA	TGTGCCCAGATGATGAACACTGAAGCTTTCTTT	CAQMMNTEAFF
few	TRBV11-2	TRBJ1-1	NA	TGTGCCAGCAGCTCCATACGGGACACTGAAGCTTTCTTT	CASSSIRDTEAFF
once	TRBV5-1	TRBJ2-1	TRBD2	TGCGCCAGCAGCAGACCTAGCGGGAGCAATGAGCAGTTCTTC	CASSRPSGSNEQFF
NA	TRBV11-2	TRBJ1-4	TRBD1	TGTGCCAGCAGCTTAAGGGGGCAGGGGAATGAAAAACTGTTTTTT	CASSLRGQGNEKLFF
NA	TRBV28	TRBJ1-2	NA	TGTGCCAGCAGTTTAGGGGGACTCTATGGCTACACCTTC	CASSLGGLYGYTF
NA	TRBV11-3	TRBJ2-7	NA	TGTGCCAGCAGCTTAGATCGGCAGGCGGGCGAGCAGTACTTC	CASSLDRQAGEQYF
NA	TRBV19	TRBJ2-6	TRBD1	TGTGCCAGTGAAGACAGGGGTGGGGCCAACGTCCTGACTTTC	CASEDRGGANVLTF
NA	TRBV28	TRBJ2-7	TRBD1	TGTGCCAGCAGTTTTTGGACGGGACAGGGGGCTTCCTACGAGCAGTACTTC	CASSFWTGQGASYEQYF
few	TRBV7-6	TRBJ1-1	NA	TGTGCCAGCAGCTTAGCGGCAGGACTGAAGACTGAAGCTTTCTTT	CASSLAAGLKTEAFF
NA	TRBV4-3	TRBJ2-7	TRBD2	TGCGCCAGCAGCCAAGGAGGCGGGAGGGCCGGGATGTACGAGCAGTACTTC	CASSQGGGRAGMYEQYF
NA	TRBV5-4	TRBJ2-7	TRBD1	TGTGCCAGCAGCTCTGATACAGGGGGCTGGTCCTACGAGCAGTACTTC	CASSSDTGGWSYEQYF
NA	TRBV3-1/TRBV3-2	TRBJ2-1	TRBD2	TGTGCCAGCAGCCAATTAGCGGGGGGTTACAATGAGCAGTTCTTC	CASSQLAGGYNEQFF
NA	TRBV15	TRBJ2-1	TRBD2	TGTGCCACCAGCACAATACTAGCGGGAGTACCCAACAATGAGCAGTTCTTC	CATSTILAGVPNNEQFF